This TCR beta chain was captured by sequencing in a study of CD4 T cells in relation to SARS-CoV-2 and coronaviruses. Study in general: No peptide or an HIV-1 Nef peptide pool served as negative control.

Sequenced by immunoSEQ multiplex PCR; TCRdb stores in-frame clones only, minus some. The sample yields more than 20,000 clones, over 65% seen once. Before the COVID-19 pandemic, during about 2011-2019, CD4+ T cells were taken from unexposed donors. After about 11 days of culture, CD4+ T cells were isolated. Testing used SARS-CoV-2 S/N and four cold-coronavirus spikes on unexposed-donor CD4+ T cells, cells permitting. On this clone: Its target is unknown.

The CDR3 sequence is 16 residues long. Trimming cost V 5 bases and J 0 bases, with 16 bases left between them. Germline CDR1 and CDR2: SEHNR and FQNEAQ (reference sequence). Sequencing used CD4+ T cells from PBMCs, cultured in vitro. The TCR sequence derives from a human donor in good health. V usage is TRBV7-9 and J usage is TRBJ2-5; D is uncertain. The CDR3 DNA sequence: TGTGCCAGCAGCCTTGGGTACTTGGAGTACCAAGAGACCCAGTACTTC. Encoded protein: CASSLGYLEYQETQYF.